A single sample is the source of the 17 T cell receptor beta chains below, sequenced in a study of T cells after yellow fever vaccination. TCRdb itself ran the 5' RACE reads through MiXCR, one entry per CDR3 protein. Of hundreds of thousands of distinct CDR3 sequences in the sample, roughly 14% are singletons; the top ten hold about 14%. The sample here was PBMCs, taken on the day of the yellow fever booster vaccination. These TCRs come from a man in his thirties or forties who received the YFV17D yellow fever vaccine.

This clonotype was observed a few times. This chain connects TRBV5-6 to TRBJ2-3, with 8 bases fitting TRBD2. Germline assignment: CDR1 SGHDT and CDR2 YYEEEE. Germline trimming cut 1 base from V and 11 bases from J; bases unmatched to any gene: 6. The CDR3 is 13 amino acids. The CDR3 sequence is CASSLSGGFGQYF. CDR3 nucleotide sequence: TGTGCCAGCAGCTTGTCGGGAGGGTTCGGGCAGTATTTT. The variable domain in full, with the rest retrieved from reference TRBV5-6 and TRBJ2-3, is DAGVTQSPTHLIKTRGQQVTLRCSPKSGHDTVSWYQQALGQGPQFIFQYYEEEERQRGNFPDRFSGHQFPNYSSELNVNALLLGDSALYLCASSLSGGFGQYFGPGTRLTVL.

V and J are TRBV20-1 and TRBJ1-3, with D unclear. Germline CDR1 and CDR2: DFQATT and SNEGSKA (reference sequence). V was shortened by 1 base and J by 0 bases, with 10 bases between the two germline ends. The CDR3 sequence is 15 residues long. This chain's CDR3 is CSARVGGHSGNTIYF. CDR3 nucleotide sequence: TGCAGTGCTAGAGTTGGTGGTCACTCTGGAAACACCATATATTTT.

This clonotype was counted only a few times. The gene calls are TRBV15 and TRBJ2-5, with D uncertain. This CDR3 has 14 residues. CDR1 is LNHNV, CDR2 YYDKDF, per germline (reference sequence). The V gene lost 0 bases and the J gene lost 2 bases, with 7 bases spanning the gap. CDR3 sequence: CATSRDPDQETQYF. The CDR3 DNA is TGTGCCACCAGCAGAGATCCGGATCAAGAGACCCAGTACTTC.

The chain joins TRBV21-1 to TRBJ2-1; the table's TRBD1 call for D was not verified on the DNA. TRBV21-1 is reported as a pseudogene. The CDR3 is 13 amino acids. CDR3 amino acids: CASSPGGVSEQFF. Here the CDR3 DNA reads TGTGCCAGCAGCCCCGGGGGCGTTAGTGAGCAGTTCTTC.

This chain connects TRBV29-1 to TRBJ2-1; either TRBD1 or TRBD2 may fit D (5 bases each). There are 13 residues in the CDR3. In germline, CDR1 is SQVTM, CDR2 ANQGSEA. Trimming stripped 3 bases from V and 4 bases from J, with 10 bases between. The CDR3 reads CSVDGAGYNEQFF. The CDR3, as DNA: TGCAGCGTTGACGGGGCTGGATACAATGAGCAGTTCTTC.

This clonotype was counted only a few times. The J gene is TRBJ2-7, the V gene TRBV10-3, with TRBD2 matching over 12 bases. V was pared by 4 bases and J by 1 base, with 5 bases of the junction left unmatched. The germline V gene has CDR1 ENHRY and CDR2 SYGVKD. The CDR3 spans 16 residues. CDR3 nucleotide sequence: TGTGCCATCAGTGGGGGGACTAGCGGGTCGTCCTACGAGCAGTACTTC. Its protein is CAISGGTSGSSYEQYF.

This clonotype was picked up a small number of times. The chain couples TRBV18 to TRBJ2-1, with 14 positions matching TRBD2. There are 18 residues in the CDR3. Germline CDR1 KGHSH, CDR2 LQKENI. V lost 2 bases, J lost 4 bases, and 7 bases stayed unmatched. CDR3 DNA: TGTGCCAGCTCACCAGGACTAGCGGGAGGCCGTGGTTACAATGAGCAGTTCTTC. Protein: CASSPGLAGGRGYNEQFF.

This clonotype turned up a few times. V is TRBV30 and J is TRBJ2-3; D call uncertain. CDR3 length: 15 amino acids. V lost 2 bases to trimming and J lost 0 bases, with 12 bases between them. CDR1 GTSNPN and CDR2 SVGIG come from the germline V gene (reference sequence). The CDR3 region is CAWSRPGVSTDTQYF. CDR3 coding DNA: TGTGCCTGGAGTAGGCCTGGGGTAAGCACAGATACGCAGTATTTT. Based on the CDR3 plus reference TRBV30 and TRBJ2-3, the full variable domain is SQTIHQWPATLVQPVGSPLSLECTVEGTSNPNLYWYRQAAGRGLQLLFYSVGIGQISSEVPQNLSASRPQDRQFILSSKKLLLSDSGFYLCAWSRPGVSTDTQYFGPGTRLTVL.

As to this clonotype: At one end the junction does not follow the germline gene, possibly because of a read error. The chain employs TRBV11-3 and TRBJ2-2; TRBD2 matches at 7 bases. The CDR3 is 15 amino acids. Germline V CDR1 and CDR2: SGHNT, YENEEA. CDR3 DNA: TGTGCCAGCAGCTTCGCGGGAGAGGGCACCGTGGAGCTGTTTTTT. Encoded protein: CASSFAGEGTVELFF.

The table lists this clonotype with a few counts. The chain joins TRBV7-2 to TRBJ1-2; tentative D call: TRBD1 (5 bases). This CDR3 spans 13 amino acids. With 6 bases removed from V and 6 bases from J, the gap between germline ends came to 14 bases. Germline assignment: CDR1 SGHTA and CDR2 FQGNSA. In DNA form, the CDR3 reads TGTGCCAGCAGGTTCCGGGGGTTCGATGGCTACACCTTC. Its translation is CASRFRGFDGYTF.

This clonotype turned up a few times. The chain couples TRBV29-1 to TRBJ2-7, with 13 nucleotides matching TRBD2. CDR1 SQVTM and CDR2 ANQGSEA come from the germline V gene. The CDR3 consists of 15 residues. V lost 8 bases and J lost 4; bases outside the gene matches: 11. The CDR3, as DNA: TGCAGCATTACCGGGACTAGCGGGACAACTTACGAGCAGTACTTC. This gives the protein CSITGTSGTTYEQYF.

This clonotype was seen more than once but under ten times. V usage is TRBV7-7 and J usage is TRBJ2-5, with D possibly TRBD1 on 5 matching bases. V was pared by 5 bases and J by 3 bases, with 10 bases between. CDR1 and CDR2 from the germline V gene are SSHAT and FNYEAQ (reference sequence). The CDR3 loop spans 13 amino acids. The CDR3 nucleotides are TGTGCCAGCAGCCCGAACAGGAAAGAGACCCAGTACTTC. Translated, it gives CASSPNRKETQYF. Based on the CDR3 plus reference TRBV7-7 and TRBJ2-5, the full variable domain is GAGVSQSPRYKVTKRGQDVTLRCDPISSHATLYWYQQALGQGPEFLTYFNYEAQPDKSGLPSDRFSAERPEGSISTLTIQRTEQRDSAMYRCASSPNRKETQYFGPGTRLLVL.

The gene calls are TRBV18 and TRBJ2-7, with D perhaps matching TRBD1 (5 bases). The CDR3 has 13 amino acids. In germline, CDR1 is KGHSH, CDR2 LQKENI. Trimming took 4 bases from V and 3 from J, leaving 10 bases between them. The CDR3 coding sequence is TGTGCCAGCTCACTCCAGGACAACTACGAGCAGTACTTC. Its protein is CASSLQDNYEQYF.

A few counts support this clonotype. V gene TRBV24-1 combines with J gene TRBJ2-1, with no clear D. Germline lookup yields CDR1 KGHDR and CDR2 SFDVKD. The CDR3 runs 16 residues. V was pared by 2 bases and J by 0 bases, with 10 bases between. CDR3 DNA sequence: TGTGCCACCAGTGATTCGTTTGTTAGCTCCTACAATGAGCAGTTCTTC. It is translated as CATSDSFVSSYNEQFF.

This clonotype was found many times. This sequence joins TRBV10-2 and TRBJ2-7; D is unclear. This CDR3 has 14 amino acids. Trimming took 3 bases from V and 5 from J, leaving 14 bases between them. In germline, CDR1 is WSHSY, CDR2 SAAADI. CDR3 sequence reads: CASSDSLPVHEQYF. CDR3 sequence (DNA): TGCGCCAGCAGTGACTCCCTTCCTGTGCACGAGCAGTACTTC.

The CDR3 region has the DNA TGTGCCAGCAGCGTAGGGTCCCACTCTGGGGCCAACGTCCTGACTTTC. Amino acid sequence: CASSVGSHSGANVLTF. V gene TRBV9 combines with J gene TRBJ2-6; D remains ambiguous. The CDR3 is 16 amino acids. Germline CDR1 reads SGDLS; CDR2 reads YYNGEE. The V gene lost 0 bases and the J gene lost 0 bases, with 7 bases spanning the gap.

The J gene is TRBJ1-4, the V gene TRBV25-1, with D tentatively TRBD1 (6 bases). The germline V gene has CDR1 MGHDK and CDR2 SYGVNS. CDR3 size: 14 residues. Trimming removed 3 bases from V and 8 bases from J, with 13 bases in between. The CDR3 loop is CASSDGPGQEKLFF. CDR3 DNA: TGTGCCAGCAGTGACGGACCGGGACAAGAAAAACTGTTTTTT.